A selection of T cell receptor beta chains follows, all from one sample in a study of T-cell reconstitution after alpha-beta-depleted transplantation in children. MiXCR, run by TCRdb on the PCR reads, gives a single entry per CDR3 protein. The sample has 250,000 to 350,000 distinct CDR3 sequences, more than 9% seen once. Here the sequenced sample was PBMCs from the stem cell graft donor, taken from the stem cell graft. These receptors were obtained from a human donor who donated a stem cell graft to a child with SCID. Each CDR3 is given with its conserved first and last residue.

J: TRBJ1-1
V: TRBV2
CDR3: CANDRGPNTEAFF

J: TRBJ1-6
V: TRBV7-9
CDR3: CASSLRQNNSPLHF

J: TRBJ2-5
V: TRBV12-3/TRBV12-4
CDR3: CASSVGTGTVKTQYF

J: TRBJ2-1
V: TRBV15
CDR3: CATSRISGEVRKNEQFF

J: TRBJ2-2
V: TRBV7-9
CDR3: CASSLGALSTGELFF

J: TRBJ2-7
V: TRBV27
CDR3: CASSPAQGPKSF

J: TRBJ1-2
V: TRBV6-5
CDR3: CASSYSDSGFGNYGYTF

J: TRBJ1-5
V: TRBV5-8
CDR3: CASSLWVNLNQPQHF

J: TRBJ1-5
V: TRBV2
CDR3: CASRDRAQPQHF

J: TRBJ1-1
V: TRBV6-5
CDR3: CASSYRGRYTEAFF

J: TRBJ2-1
V: TRBV7-9
CDR3: CASSLGVNEQFF

J: TRBJ2-3
V: TRBV29-1
CDR3: CSVCLAGTDTQYF